The 18 T cell receptor beta chains below come from one sample, sequenced in a study of cytomegalovirus exposure and HLA in healthy donors (dated by TCRdb to the late 2010s). The library was built by means of the immunoSEQ multiplex PCR assay. For the multiplex PCR, a mixture combining 60 forward primers for TCR Vbeta segments and 13 reverse primers for TCR Jbeta segments was used. TCRdb holds this immuneACCESS table with in-frame rearrangements only. Some clones are missing; in checked studies, unresolved V genes explain under half, and the rest has no known cause. For this sample, the table gives roughly 120,000 clones. The leading ten clones occupy about 0.93% of the sample. The sample comprised PBMCs. The receptors shown here come from a young man in good health and CMV-seronegative.

This rearrangement joins TRBV6-1 to TRBJ1-5; D is possibly TRBD1 (6 bases). Per the germline V gene, CDR1 is MNHNS and CDR2 is SASEGT. The CDR3 runs 16 residues. Trimming shortened V by 4 bases and J by 3 bases, and 16 bases separated the two germline ends. CDR3 sequence: CASSGTADRYNQPQHF. CDR3 coding DNA: TGTGCCAGCAGTGGCACTGCAGACAGGTACAATCAGCCCCAGCATTTT.

This chain connects TRBV11-2 to TRBJ2-7; 9 nucleotides match TRBD2. V was clipped by 4 bases and J by 7 bases; unmatched bases: 14. Per the germline V gene, CDR1 is SGHAT and CDR2 is FQNNGV. CDR3 size: 16 residues. The CDR3 sequence is CASSSRAGGGASEQYF. The CDR3 nucleotides read TGTGCCAGCAGCTCCAGAGCCGGCGGGGGGGCGTCGGAGCAGTACTTC.

The chain has TRBV9 and TRBJ2-1; 8 nucleotides match TRBD1. CDR1 is SGDLS, CDR2 YYNGEE, per germline. With V trimmed by 7 bases and J by 4 bases, 10 bases remained unmatched. This CDR3 has 15 residues. The CDR3 sequence: CASVRGGQGYNEQFF. The CDR3 bases are TGTGCCAGCGTCCGAGGAGGACAGGGATACAATGAGCAGTTCTTC.

The V and J genes are TRBV5-1 and TRBJ1-1; 7 bases agree with TRBD1. Per germline, CDR1 SGHRS and CDR2 YFSETQ. The trim removed 2 bases at V and 6 bases at J, leaving 1 base unmatched. The CDR3 sequence is 12 residues long. The CDR3 DNA follows: TGCGCCAGCAGCTTCGACAGGGCTGAAGCTTTCTTT. This gives the protein CASSFDRAEAFF.

V usage is TRBV7-6 and J usage is TRBJ1-2, with no clear D. The CDR3 consists of 14 residues. CDR1 and CDR2 from the germline V gene are SGHVS and FNYEAQ. V lost 1 base and J lost 2, with 8 bases in between. The CDR3 DNA is TGTGCCAGCAGCTTAGGGCACAAGAACTATGGCTACACCTTC. This codes for CASSLGHKNYGYTF.

The rearrangement links TRBV7-9 to TRBJ1-1; no reliable D call. Germline CDR1 is SEHNR and CDR2 is FQNEAQ (reference sequence). The CDR3 runs to 13 residues. V lost 6 bases, J lost 0 bases, and 8 bases lay in between. CDR3 nucleotide sequence: TGTGCCAGCAGTCGTGAGGTGAACACTGAAGCTTTCTTT. Protein product: CASSREVNTEAFF.

This chain joins TRBV7-6 and TRBJ2-2; tentative D call: TRBD2 (6 bases). The ends were cut back, 1 base at V and 2 bases at J, with 11 bases in the middle. The CDR3 totals 16 residues. Per the germline V gene, CDR1 is SGHVS and CDR2 is FNYEAQ. In DNA form, the CDR3 reads TGTGCCAGCAGCTTAGGGCGGGGCAGAAACACCGGGGAGCTGTTTTTT. This gives the protein CASSLGRGRNTGELFF.

The rearrangement links TRBV5-1 to TRBJ1-2; tentative D call: TRBD1 (6 bases). The V end lost 0 bases, the J end lost 1 base, and 7 bases lay between the germline ends. The CDR3 sequence is 14 residues long. CDR1 and CDR2 (germline): SGHRS, YFSETQ. The CDR3 region has the DNA TGCGCCAGCAGCTTGGCCAGGGGTAACTATGGCTACACCTTC. Amino acids: CASSLARGNYGYTF.

CDR3 region: CASSEGVEGAYGYTF. Written as DNA, the CDR3 is TGTGCCAGCAGTGAAGGGGTGGAGGGGGCTTATGGCTACACCTTC. The gene calls are TRBV6-1 and TRBJ1-2; 7 nucleotides align to TRBD1. The CDR3 sequence is 15 residues long. V was pared by 1 base and J by 5 bases, with 7 bases of the junction left unmatched. Germline-derived CDR1 and CDR2 are MNHNS and SASEGT.

The rearrangement links TRBV7-6 to TRBJ2-7, with 7 bases fitting TRBD1. V dropped 5 bases and J dropped 0; count of bases not matched to a gene: 4. This CDR3 comprises 14 residues. CDR1 and CDR2 (germline): SGHVS, FNYEAQ. CDR3 nucleotide sequence: TGTGCCAGCAGCCCGGGGACAGACTCCTACGAGCAGTACTTC. This gives the protein CASSPGTDSYEQYF. Based on the CDR3 plus reference TRBV7-6 and TRBJ2-7, the full variable domain is GAGVSQSPRYKVTKRGQDVALRCDPISGHVSLYWYRQALGQGPEFLTYFNYEAQQDKSGLPNDRFSAERPEGSISTLTIQRTEQRDSAMYRCASSPGTDSYEQYFGPGTRLTVT.

The J gene is TRBJ1-1, the V gene TRBV10-3, with D unclear. The germline V gene encodes CDR1 ENHRY and CDR2 SYGVKD. V was clipped by 3 bases and J by 6 bases, with 14 bases between them. The CDR3 contains 14 residues. The CDR3 loop reads CAISEFGPASEAFF. DNA for the CDR3: TGTGCCATCAGTGAATTTGGGCCAGCCTCTGAAGCTTTCTTT.

The chain has TRBV7-2 and TRBJ1-3; no reliable D call. The germline V gene encodes CDR1 SGHTA and CDR2 FQGNSA. Trimming left V 1 base short and J 0 bases short, with 10 bases between. This CDR3 is 16 amino acids long. Here the CDR3 DNA reads TGTGCCAGCAGCTTAGTCGGGCGGGGCTCTGGAAACACCATATATTTT. It is translated as CASSLVGRGSGNTIYF.

V and J are TRBV11-2 and TRBJ2-7, with D perhaps matching TRBD1 or TRBD2 (6 bases each). Germline loops: CDR1 SGHAT, CDR2 FQNNGV. Trimming removed 5 bases at V and 2 bases at J, with 16 bases between. The CDR3 extends over 15 amino acids. Here the CDR3 DNA reads TGTGCCAGCAGCGTAGGGGGGACTCCGGCCTACGAGCAGTACTTC. It yields the protein CASSVGGTPAYEQYF.

This sequence joins TRBV25-1 and TRBJ2-3; no clear D. This CDR3 spans 15 amino acids. Germline V CDR1 and CDR2: MGHDK, SYGVNS. V dropped 2 bases and J dropped 3 bases, with 12 bases sitting between them. The CDR3 DNA follows: TGTGCCAGCAGTGAAACCAGACAAGTAACAGATACGCAGTATTTT. It codes for CASSETRQVTDTQYF.

The V gene is TRBV11-3, the J gene TRBJ2-1; 10 nucleotides align to TRBD1. Germline V gene sequence: CDR1 SGHNT, CDR2 YENEEA. The J segment lost 8 bases and the V segment lost 5 bases, leaving 6 bases of the junction unmatched. The CDR3 loop spans 14 amino acids. The CDR3: CASSQRQGADEQFF. The CDR3, as DNA: TGTGCCAGCAGCCAGAGACAGGGGGCCGATGAGCAGTTCTTC.

V and J are TRBV5-6 and TRBJ1-6, with 10 bases fitting TRBD1. CDR1 and CDR2 (germline): SGHDT, YYEEEE. V dropped 5 bases and J dropped 14; count of bases not matched to a gene: 10. The CDR3 is 14 residues long. The CDR3 nucleotides read TGTGCCAGCAGAGGGGGACAGGGGCGTCGCACCCTCCACTTT. Translating gives CASRGGQGRRTLHF.

V usage is TRBV9 and J usage is TRBJ1-6; D gene ambiguous. The CDR3 contains 16 residues. Germline V gene sequence: CDR1 SGDLS, CDR2 YYNGEE. V was trimmed by 2 bases and J by 9 bases, leaving 18 bases between them. DNA for the CDR3: TGTGCCAGCAGCGTCACCGGGAGTACAAACGGTTCACCCCTCCACTTT. Its translation is CASSVTGSTNGSPLHF.

The chain combines TRBV5-1 with TRBJ2-3; 7 positions match TRBD1. The CDR3 length is 14 residues. V lost 0 bases and J lost 6; bases outside the gene matches: 4. Germline values: CDR1 SGHRS, CDR2 YFSETQ. CDR3 nucleotides: TGCGCCAGCAGCTTGGACAGGGGTAGGGATACGCAGTATTTT. Its protein is CASSLDRGRDTQYF.